One and the same sample provided the 5 T cell receptor beta chains below, sequenced in a study of cytomegalovirus exposure and HLA in healthy donors. Researchers ran the PCR with 60 Vbeta and 13 Jbeta primers. The table came from immunoSEQ multiplex PCR; TCRdb's copy has only in-frame clones and leaves some out. The sample carries 150,000 to 200,000 clones, roughly 80% recorded once. Sample: PBMCs. The receptors were sampled from a young man in good health and CMV-seropositive.

This chain uses TRBV5-1 with TRBJ2-1; D is perhaps TRBD2 (5 bases). The CDR3 covers 15 residues. V gave up 3 bases and J gave up 0 bases, with 10 bases separating them. Germline values: CDR1 SGHRS, CDR2 YFSETQ. The CDR3 reads CASSSTGSSYNEQFF. DNA of the CDR3: TGCGCCAGCAGCTCTACGGGGAGCTCCTACAATGAGCAGTTCTTC.

This clone turned up a few times. The CDR3 DNA is TGTGCCAGCAGTGAAGCGGGGACACCTGAAAAACTGTTTTTT. It encodes CASSEAGTPEKLFF. The rearrangement links TRBV6-1 to TRBJ1-4; D might be TRBD1 (6 bases). With 0 bases removed from V and 7 bases from J, the gap between germline ends came to 9 bases. Germline V gene sequence: CDR1 MNHNS, CDR2 SASEGT. CDR3 length equals 14 residues.

V usage is TRBV5-1 and J usage is TRBJ2-1; 11 bases agree with TRBD2. This CDR3 has 18 amino acids. J was trimmed by 0 bases and V by 3 bases; bases with no gene match: 8. Germline V gives CDR1 SGHRS, CDR2 YFSETQ. The CDR3 region is CASSYRSGRASSYNEQFF. In DNA form, the CDR3 reads TGCGCCAGCAGCTATCGTAGCGGGAGGGCCAGCTCCTACAATGAGCAGTTCTTC.

The gene calls are TRBV30 and TRBJ1-2; a possible D gene is TRBD1 (5 bases). V was clipped by 5 bases and J by 3 bases, with 16 bases between them. The CDR3 runs 14 residues. Germline V CDR1 and CDR2: GTSNPN, SVGIG (reference sequence). CDR3 sequence reads: CAWHIGLGDYGYTF. DNA for the CDR3: TGTGCCTGGCATATAGGGTTAGGGGACTATGGCTACACCTTC. The whole variable domain, remainder taken from reference TRBV30 and TRBJ1-2, is SQTIHQWPATLVQPVGSPLSLECTVEGTSNPNLYWYRQAAGRGLQLLFYSVGIGQISSEVPQNLSASRPQDRQFILSSKKLLLSDSGFYLCAWHIGLGDYGYTFGSGTRLTVV.

This clone was picked up a small number of times. The rearrangement uses TRBV9 and TRBJ2-5, with TRBD1 as a possible D gene (6 bases). The end of the DNA aligns better with TRBJ2-7, so the J call may be wrong. The germline gives CDR1 SGDLS, CDR2 YYNGEE. The CDR3 covers 14 residues. The CDR3 loop is CASSPPGAYYEQYF. Written as DNA, the CDR3 is TGTGCCAGCAGCCCCCCAGGGGCTTACTACGAGCAGTACTTC.